This T cell receptor beta chain was observed in a study of T cells after posttransplantation cyclophosphamide. Study-wide results and caveats: Tissue-infiltrating T cells from skin or gut overlapped little with blood T cells. Donor CD8+ memory clones often dominated recipient blood repertoires at later times. TRB clonality was highly associated with recipient CMV seropositivity and reactivation.

Busulfan-fludarabine conditioning, marrow transplant, and cyclophosphamide on days +3 and +4 were administered. Method: immunoSEQ multiplex PCR; TCRdb's copy keeps in-frame clones and lacks some. This table holds roughly 4,000 clones, 75% to 80% found once. V lost 5 bases and J lost 2, with 14 bases in between. CDR1 is MDHEN, CDR2 SYDVKM, per germline. The CDR3 has 15 residues. In the case of this clone: Its antigen is unidentified.

This clonotype was obtained from a male patient between 45 and 59 years old who received an allogeneic stem cell transplant from an unrelated donor, was CMV-positive, and had acute GVHD only. Some T cells may have originated in the graft donor. V is TRBV28 and J is TRBJ2-3; a weak D match, TRBD1 (5 bases). Sequencing was performed on PBMCs, taken around 30 days after a stem cell transplant with posttransplant cyclophosphamide. CDR3 nucleotide sequence: TGTGCCAGCAGTCCAGGGATTACCCCCACAGATACGCAGTATTTT. This translates into CASSPGITPTDTQYF.